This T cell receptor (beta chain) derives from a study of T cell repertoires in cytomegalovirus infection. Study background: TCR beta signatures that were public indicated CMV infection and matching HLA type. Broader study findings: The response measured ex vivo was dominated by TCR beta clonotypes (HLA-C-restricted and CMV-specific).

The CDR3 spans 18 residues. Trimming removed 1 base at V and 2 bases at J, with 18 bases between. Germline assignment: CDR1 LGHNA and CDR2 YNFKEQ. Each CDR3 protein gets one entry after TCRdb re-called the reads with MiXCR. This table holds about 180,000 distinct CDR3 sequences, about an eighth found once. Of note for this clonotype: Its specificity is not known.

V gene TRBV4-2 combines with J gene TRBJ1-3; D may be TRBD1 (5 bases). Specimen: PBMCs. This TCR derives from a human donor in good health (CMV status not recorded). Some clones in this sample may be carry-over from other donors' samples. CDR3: CASSQAAQGRGAGNTIYF. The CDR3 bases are TGTGCCAGCAGCCAAGCAGCCCAGGGAAGAGGAGCTGGAAACACCATATATTTT.